The 9 T cell receptor beta chains below were found in one sample sequenced in a study of memory CD4+ T cells and cytomegalovirus serostatus. TCRdb keeps only in-frame clones here, not all; method: immunoSEQ multiplex PCR. The sample lists about 44,000 clones; over 65% were seen once. Single viable CD3+CD4+CD8-CD45RO+ cells were sorted as the memory CD4+ T cells. The sequenced sample was memory CD4+ T cells from blood. The receptors were sampled from an adult in good health and CMV-seronegative.

This rearrangement joins TRBV5-1 to TRBJ1-6; 7 nucleotides align to TRBD1. The ends lost 7 bases at V and 3 bases at J; junction bases unmatched: 7. CDR1 SGHRS and CDR2 YFSETQ come from the germline V gene. This CDR3 has 15 residues. The CDR3 reads CASGPGQNYNSPLHF. CDR3 nucleotides: TGCGCCAGCGGGCCGGGACAGAACTATAATTCACCCCTCCACTTT.

The V gene is TRBV5-1, the J gene TRBJ2-5, with 10 bases identical to TRBD1. Trimming removed 6 bases from V and 5 bases from J; junction bases left unmatched: 4. Germline CDR1 and CDR2: SGHRS and YFSETQ. The CDR3 consists of 13 residues. As DNA, the CDR3 is TGCGCCAGCACCCGGACAGGGGGGGAGACCCAGTACTTC. Protein sequence: CASTRTGGETQYF. The variable domain in full, completed from reference TRBV5-1 and TRBJ2-5, reads KAGVTQTPRYLIKTRGQQVTLSCSPISGHRSVSWYQQTPGQGLQFLFEYFSETQRNKGNFPGRFSGRQFSNSRSEMNVSTLELGDSALYLCASTRTGGETQYFGPGTRLLVL.

V usage is TRBV10-3 and J usage is TRBJ2-7, with 7 bases matching TRBD1. This CDR3 spans 15 amino acids. The germline CDR1 and CDR2 sequences are ENHRY and SYGVKD. The ends lost 6 bases at V and 0 bases at J; junction bases unmatched: 8. CDR3 nucleotides: TGTGCCATCAGCAGAGGGACAGAAAGCTCCTACGAGCAGTACTTC. Translation gives CAISRGTESSYEQYF.

J is TRBJ2-2 and V is TRBV2; the D gene is possibly TRBD2 (5 bases). The germline V gene encodes CDR1 SNHLY and CDR2 FYNNEI. V lost 6 bases and J lost 1, with 9 bases in between. The length of the CDR3 is 14 residues. CDR3 bases: TGTGCCAGCAGCTCCCGGGGGAACACCGGGGAGCTGTTTTTT. Protein product: CASSSRGNTGELFF.

This rearrangement joins TRBV2 to TRBJ1-3; D call uncertain. Trimming pared 6 bases from V and 1 base from J, leaving 10 bases between. CDR1 SNHLY and CDR2 FYNNEI come from the germline V gene. There are 14 residues in the CDR3. CDR3 sequence: CASSPVGSGNTIYF. The CDR3 DNA is TGTGCCAGCAGCCCCGTTGGGTCTGGAAACACCATATATTTT.

As for this clone: This same CDR3 is encoded by further DNA sequences in the sample. The chain couples TRBV7-8 to TRBJ2-3; TRBD2 agrees at 11 bases. This CDR3 has 18 amino acids. Germline V lookup: CDR1 SGHVS, CDR2 FQNEAQ. Unmatched junction bases numbered 9, after V lost 4 bases and J lost 0 bases. The CDR3 protein is CASSSQKTSGVSTDTQYF. CDR3 bases: TGTGCCAGCAGCTCCCAGAAGACTAGCGGGGTGAGCACAGATACGCAGTATTTT. The full variable domain, rest sourced from reference TRBV7-8 and TRBJ2-3, is GAGVSQSPRYKVAKRGQDVALRCDPISGHVSLFWYQQALGQGPEFLTYFQNEAQLDKSGLPSDRFFAERPEGSVSTLKIQRTQQEDSAVYLCASSSQKTSGVSTDTQYFGPGTRLTVL.

The gene calls are TRBV4-2 and TRBJ2-7, with D maybe TRBD2 (5 bases). The CDR3 covers 17 residues. Germline CDR1 is LGHNA and CDR2 is YNFKEQ. Trimming stripped 0 bases from V and 0 bases from J, with 15 bases between. CDR3 DNA: TGTGCCAGCAGCCAAGAAGTTGGGAGCTCTTACTCCTACGAGCAGTACTTC. It translates to CASSQEVGSSYSYEQYF.

This clone has only a few counts. The V call is TRBV11-2, the J call TRBJ2-1; 7 bases are a match to TRBD2. The CDR3 length is 15 residues. In germline, CDR1 is SGHAT, CDR2 FQNNGV. Losses at the gene ends were 2 bases for V and 5 bases for J; bases not matched to a gene: 6. Here the CDR3 reads CASSLTFGGDNEQFF. The CDR3 coding sequence is TGTGCCAGCAGCTTAACATTTGGGGGGGACAATGAGCAGTTCTTC. Full variable domain (remainder filled in from reference TRBV11-2 and TRBJ2-1): EAGVAQSPRYKIIEKRQSVAFWCNPISGHATLYWYQQILGQGPKLLIQFQNNGVVDDSQLPKDRFSAERLKGVDSTLKIQPAKLEDSAVYLCASSLTFGGDNEQFFGPGTRLTVL.

The J gene is TRBJ2-1, the V gene TRBV7-9; possibly TRBD2 for D (6 bases). This CDR3 is 13 amino acids long. Germline CDR1 reads SEHNR; CDR2 reads FQNEAQ (reference sequence). V gave up 5 bases and J gave up 6 bases, with 11 bases separating them. For the CDR3, the DNA is TGTGCCAGCAGCCGCGGGACCTTCAATGAGCAGTTCTTC. Encoded protein: CASSRGTFNEQFF.